This entry lists 10 T cell receptor beta chains sequenced from one sample in a study of naive and memory T cell subsets. An equimolar mix of two oligonucleotides served as the beta constant-region primer for TRBC1 and TRBC2. The ligated cDNA underwent four PCR rounds using SP2 and nested alpha and beta constant-region primers. TCRdb passed the UMI-ligation and nested PCR reads through MiXCR, listing each CDR3 protein once. The sample comprises around 100,000 distinct CDR3 sequences, more than 12% of which are singletons, and approximately 2.6% rests with the top ten. Study outcomes and limitations: Possibly reflecting memory cells re-expressing CD45RA, a few larger clonotypes occurred in naive repertoires, especially CD8.

No cognate antigen is known for these TCRs. Material for sequencing was naive CD8+ T cells from blood. The receptor source for this set is a human donor in good health.

The chain combines TRBV5-4 with TRBJ1-1; D is perhaps TRBD1 (5 bases). Germline lookup yields CDR1 SGHNT and CDR2 YYREEE (reference sequence). Trimming stripped 4 bases from V and 2 bases from J, with 12 bases between. The CDR3 has 14 amino acids. The CDR3 loop is CASSPRDGNTEAFF. The CDR3 nucleotides are TGTGCCAGCAGCCCCCGGGACGGAAACACTGAAGCTTTCTTT.

This chain uses TRBV7-9 with TRBJ2-7; D not certain. This CDR3 has 11 amino acids. Germline assignment: CDR1 SEHNR and CDR2 FQNEAQ (reference sequence). The V end lost 1 base, the J end lost 9 bases, and 7 bases lay between the germline ends. CDR3 bases: TGTGCCAGCAGCTTAGGAGGTTCGCAGTACTTC. This codes for CASSLGGSQYF.

This clonotype was picked up a small number of times. V usage is TRBV29-1 and J usage is TRBJ2-1, with 9 bases that match TRBD2. After removal of 8 bases from V and 9 bases from J, the junction contained 14 bases not matched to a gene. The CDR3 has 14 amino acids. In germline, CDR1 is SQVTM, CDR2 ANQGSEA. Here the CDR3 reads CSHVAGVASFEQFF. CDR3 bases: TGCAGCCACGTAGCGGGAGTGGCTTCCTTTGAGCAGTTCTTC.

This clonotype was seen a few times. The rearrangement links TRBV5-4 to TRBJ2-5; 12 positions match TRBD2. There are 15 residues in the CDR3. Germline V gene sequence: CDR1 SGHNT, CDR2 YYREEE (reference sequence). V shed 4 bases, J shed 5 bases, and the junction held 6 bases outside the gene matches. The CDR3 region has the DNA TGTGCCAGCAGCACTTGGACTAGCGGGGAGGAGACCCAGTACTTC. Protein sequence: CASSTWTSGEETQYF.

This clonotype was picked up many times. The V call is TRBV2, the J call TRBJ2-5; weak D call: TRBD2 (6 bases). Germline V CDR1 and CDR2: SNHLY, FYNNEI. CDR3 length: 14 residues. Trimming cost V 5 bases and J 4 bases, with 14 bases left between them. The CDR3 sequence: CASSRTGEAETQYF. The CDR3 nucleotides read TGTGCCAGCAGTCGGACGGGGGAGGCAGAGACCCAGTACTTC.

V usage is TRBV16 and J usage is TRBJ2-5; TRBD1 might be the D (5 bases). The CDR3 spans 15 residues. Germline assignment: CDR1 KGHSY and CDR2 FQNENV. V was trimmed by 10 bases and J by 4 bases, leaving 22 bases between them. CDR3 sequence (DNA): TGTGCCACGCGACTGGCCGCGGCCCAGGGAGAGACCCAGTACTTC. Its protein product is CATRLAAAQGETQYF.

This clonotype was counted many times. The chain uses TRBV20-1 and TRBJ2-7; D is unresolved. The V end was cut by 0 bases, the J end by 6 bases, with 9 bases between. This CDR3 has 12 residues. Germline V gene data show CDR1 as DFQATT and CDR2 as SNEGSKA (reference sequence). The CDR3 loop is CSARDWGSEQYF. The CDR3 region has the DNA TGCAGTGCTAGAGATTGGGGTTCCGAGCAGTACTTC.

This clonotype was counted a few times. This rearrangement joins TRBV12-3 or TRBV12-4 to TRBJ2-7; TRBD2 agrees at 7 bases. This CDR3 contains 15 residues. With V trimmed by 6 bases and J by 6 bases, 14 bases remained unmatched. DNA for the CDR3: TGTGCCAGCAGGGGAAGCGGGACGCCGGGTGGCGAGCAGTACTTC. It is translated as CASRGSGTPGGEQYF.

Ten or more counts support this clonotype. The CDR3 DNA reads as TGTGCCAGCAGTGAGAATTTTCCCGGGACTAGCGGTAACACCGGGGAGCTGTTTTTT. This encodes CASSENFPGTSGNTGELFF. The rearrangement uses TRBV2 and TRBJ2-2, with 11 bases matching TRBD2. V was clipped by 3 bases and J by 2 bases; unmatched bases: 11. The germline V gene encodes CDR1 SNHLY and CDR2 FYNNEI. This CDR3 region has 19 residues.

This clonotype has more than one count but fewer than ten. The genes are TRBV29-1 and TRBJ1-2; D may be TRBD1 (5 bases). The germline V gene encodes CDR1 SQVTM and CDR2 ANQGSEA. With 4 bases removed from V and 4 bases from J, the gap between germline ends came to 19 bases. This CDR3 spans 15 amino acids. The CDR3 protein is CSVVDPGQGLYGYTF. Here the CDR3 DNA reads TGCAGCGTTGTCGATCCGGGGCAGGGCCTCTATGGCTACACCTTC.